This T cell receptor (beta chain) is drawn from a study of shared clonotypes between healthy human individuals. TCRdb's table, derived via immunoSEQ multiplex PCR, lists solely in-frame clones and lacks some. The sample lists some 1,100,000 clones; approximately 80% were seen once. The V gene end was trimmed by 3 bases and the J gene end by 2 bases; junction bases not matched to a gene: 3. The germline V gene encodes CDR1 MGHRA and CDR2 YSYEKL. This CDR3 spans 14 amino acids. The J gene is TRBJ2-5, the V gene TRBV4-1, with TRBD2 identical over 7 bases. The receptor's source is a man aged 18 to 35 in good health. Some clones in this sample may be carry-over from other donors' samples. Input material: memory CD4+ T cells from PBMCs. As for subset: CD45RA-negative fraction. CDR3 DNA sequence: TGCGCCAGCAGCCAGAGGGGACTACAAGAGACCCAGTACTTC. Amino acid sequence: CASSQRGLQETQYF.